This entry is about one T cell receptor beta chain. Its antigen has not been determined. Per-base qualities were not stored, and no clone one base away is much larger. The sample comes from a study of T-cell memory formation after mild COVID-19 (dated by TCRdb to the early 2020s). With respect to the entire study: TCR sequence clusters from the two donors were largely donor specific. Longitudinal TCRalpha and TCRbeta repertoire sequencing tracked T-cell clones expanding and contracting after mild COVID-19 in a couple of donors. Two young, previously healthy adult volunteers, one female and one male, were included in the cohort. Beyond this particular receptor, the publication reports: The detection of some responding clones in pre-infection memory suggests that pre-existing cross-reactive memory T cells joined the SARS-CoV-2 response. Only a couple of mild cases were covered by the study, and larger cohorts that include severe cases with pre-infection samples were considered necessary. Balanced CD4/CD8 phenotypes were observed for clones contracting from day 15 to 85, whereas a bias towards CD4+ was observed for a second wave of clones expanding from day 15 to 37. SARS-CoV-2 specificity of the second-wave clones peaking on day 37 was not confirmed. Contracting CD4+ clones turned up mainly in the CM and EM memory subsets, whereas EMRA was where CD8+ clones were enriched.

Sequencing instrument: Illumina NovaSeq 6000. TCRalpha and TCRbeta cDNA libraries were built by 5'RACE with constant-segment primers, adding sample barcodes and unique molecular identifiers. Trizol reagent was used to extract RNA from every sample. Libraries were amplified in two PCR steps, with a second sample barcode and Illumina TruSeq adapters added in the second step. Sequencing of the libraries was done on an Illumina NovaSeq, producing 2 x 150 bp paired-end reads. The authors processed their data as follows. Demultiplexing of reads and collapsing into UMI-guided consensus sequences were performed with migec v1.2.7. Using mixcr v2.1.11, UMI consensuses were aligned to TRA and TRB V and J templates and then assembled into clonotypes. Clonotypes were classified as expanded or contracted when called significant by both edgeR and NoisET, with noise models trained on biological replicates. For edgeR calls, a false discovery rate-adjusted p below 0.01 and a log2 fold-change threshold of 1 were applied. PCA with hierarchical clustering of max-normalized trajectories of the 1000 most abundant clonotypes was used as exploratory dynamics analysis. The CD4 or CD8 phenotype of responding clones was assigned using the separately sequenced CD4+ and CD8+ repertoires. TCRdb reran the public reads through fastp at Q25 and MiXCR, keeping productive beta chains. Identical CDR3 proteins give one entry, which carries the most common genes and DNA. TCRdb's processing, not the study's, gives the V and J calls here. Counted in this sample were 350,000 to 500,000 distinct CDR3 sequences; 20% to 30% of them appeared once. In total, the top ten clones hold roughly 14% of the sample.

Ficoll-Paque density gradient centrifugation was used to isolate PBMCs. Via the germline V gene (reference sequence), CDR1 is SEHNR and CDR2 FQNEAQ. The CDR3 numbers 13 residues from cysteine through phenylalanine. The read is trimmed to its CDR3 DNA, 39 bases read in frame from base 1. V is trimmed back by 5 bases and J by 5 bases, and the junction contains 5 bases that no gene match accounts for. The sample taken for sequencing was PBMCs or a T cell subset sorted from them (not recorded which). The chain couples TRBV7-9 to TRBJ1-1; 7 central bases correspond to TRBD1. The TCR sequence derives from an adult woman who had mild COVID-19 (a few samples of this study predate the infection). The sample titles of this study are shuffled in the database, so cell type and time point are left out; the donor was told from shared clones. CDR3 loop: CASSPTGMTEAFF. The nucleotide sequence reads TGTGCCAGCAGCCCGACAGGGATGACTGAAGCTTTCTTT. Full variable domain (CDR3 extended with the reference TRBV7-9 and TRBJ1-1 proteins): DTGVSQNPRHKITKRGQNVTFRCDPISEHNRLYWYRQTLGQGPEFLTYFQNEAQLEKSRLLSDRFSAERPKGSFSTLEIQRTEQGDSAMYLCASSPTGMTEAFFGQGTRLTVV.